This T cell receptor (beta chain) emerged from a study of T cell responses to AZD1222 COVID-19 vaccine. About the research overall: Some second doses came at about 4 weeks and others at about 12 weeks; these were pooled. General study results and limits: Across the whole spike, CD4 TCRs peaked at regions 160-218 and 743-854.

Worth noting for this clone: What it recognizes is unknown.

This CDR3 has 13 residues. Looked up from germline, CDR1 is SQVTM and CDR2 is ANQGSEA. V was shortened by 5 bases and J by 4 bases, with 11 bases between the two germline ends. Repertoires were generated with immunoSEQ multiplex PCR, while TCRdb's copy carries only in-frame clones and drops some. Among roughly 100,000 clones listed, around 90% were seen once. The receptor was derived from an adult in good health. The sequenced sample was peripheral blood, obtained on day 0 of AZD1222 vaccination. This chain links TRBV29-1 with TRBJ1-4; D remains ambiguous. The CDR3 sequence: CSVKIWGNEKLFF. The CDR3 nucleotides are TGCAGCGTTAAAATCTGGGGTAATGAAAAACTGTTTTTT.